This T cell receptor beta chain was sequenced during a study of T cell clones after liver transplantation. Study-wide context: Samples came from ITN030ST, which attempted immunosuppression withdrawal within 2 years of liver transplantation. TCRbeta sequencing after a pre-transplant mixed lymphocyte reaction identified graft-donor-reactive clones, later tracked in post-transplant blood. Study-level findings and limits: Graft donor-reactive T cells may have migrated into the graft rather than being deleted.

The table came from immunoSEQ multiplex PCR; TCRdb's copy has only in-frame clones and leaves some out. The sample shows about 15,000 clones, nearly 95% of them seen only once. Remarks on this clone: Antigen: not known.

The source material was CD8+ T cells from blood, sampled before liver transplant. The sequence was collected from a human donor who received a liver transplant.

The CDR3 coding sequence is TGTGCCAGCAAGGGGGGTCAAGAGACCCAGTACTTC. Protein: CASKGGQETQYF. The genes are TRBV2 and TRBJ2-5; either TRBD1 or TRBD2 may fit D (6 bases each). V lost 7 bases and J 2 bases, leaving 8 bases between the germline ends. This CDR3 spans 12 amino acids. CDR1 is SNHLY, CDR2 FYNNEI, per germline. Combining the CDR3 with reference TRBV2 and TRBJ2-5 gives the whole variable domain EPEVTQTPSHQVTQMGQEVILRCVPISNHLYFYWYRQILGQKVEFLVSFYNNEISEKSEIFDDQFSVERPDGSNFTLKIRSTKLEDSAMYFCASKGGQETQYFGPGTRLLVL.